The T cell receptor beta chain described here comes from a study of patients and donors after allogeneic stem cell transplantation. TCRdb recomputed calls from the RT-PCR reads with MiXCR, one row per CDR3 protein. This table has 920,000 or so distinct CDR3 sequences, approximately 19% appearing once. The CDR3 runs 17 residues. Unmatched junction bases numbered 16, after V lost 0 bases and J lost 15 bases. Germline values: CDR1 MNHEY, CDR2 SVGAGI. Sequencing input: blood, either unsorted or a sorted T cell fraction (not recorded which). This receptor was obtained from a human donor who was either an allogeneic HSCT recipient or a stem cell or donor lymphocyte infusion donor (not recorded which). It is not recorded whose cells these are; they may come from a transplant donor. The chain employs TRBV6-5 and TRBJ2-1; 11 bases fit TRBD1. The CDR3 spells CASSYSRTGGAILHMFF. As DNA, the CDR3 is TGTGCCAGCAGTTACTCCCGGACAGGGGGCGCGATTTTACACATGTTCTTC.